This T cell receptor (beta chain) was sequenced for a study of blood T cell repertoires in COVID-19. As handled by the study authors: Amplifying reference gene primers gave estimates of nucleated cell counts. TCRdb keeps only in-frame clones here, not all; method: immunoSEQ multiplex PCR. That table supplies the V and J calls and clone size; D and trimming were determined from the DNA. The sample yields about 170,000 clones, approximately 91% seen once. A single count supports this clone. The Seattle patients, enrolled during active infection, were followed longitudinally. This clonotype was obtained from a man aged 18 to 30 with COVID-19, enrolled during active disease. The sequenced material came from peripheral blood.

In nucleotides, the CDR3 is TGTGCCAGCAGCCATTCATCCCCCACAGGCGGGGACACTGAAGCTTTCTTT. Its translation is CASSHSSPTGGDTEAFF. The chain is built from TRBV14 and TRBJ1-1; D possibly corresponds to TRBD1 (5 bases). CDR1 and CDR2 (germline): SGHDN, FVKESK. The CDR3 contains 17 residues. V was shortened by 3 bases and J by 3 bases, with 20 bases between the two germline ends.